This T cell receptor (beta chain) appears in the sequencing data of a study of blood T cell repertoires in COVID-19. Background on the study: The United States, Italy and Spain supplied acute and convalescent COVID-19 samples. PBMCs, B-cell-depleted T cells, or T cells were the source of the cDNA or gDNA that made up the material.

This CDR3 has 14 amino acids. The ends were cut back, 0 bases at V and 1 base at J, with 6 bases in the middle. Germline CDR1 and CDR2: LNHDA and SQIVND (reference sequence). Authors' data handling: Estimation of nucleated cell counts relied on the amplification of reference gene primers. Only in-frame clones appear in the TCRdb table, and some are missing; sequencing was by immunoSEQ multiplex PCR. That table furnishes V, J and clone size, whereas the DNA furnished D and trimming. The table lists around 25,000 clones, about nine tenths of them singletons, with more than 7.5% in the top ten. Specimen: peripheral blood. The origin of this receptor is a man in his sixties or seventies with acute or convalescent COVID-19. The chain has TRBV19 and TRBJ1-1; a possible D gene is TRBD1 (5 bases). CDR3 nucleotides: TGTGCCAGTAGTATAGACAGGGCGAACACTGAAGCTTTCTTT. It yields the protein CASSIDRANTEAFF. Complete variable domain (other parts from reference TRBV19 and TRBJ1-1): DGGITQSPKYLFRKEGQNVTLSCEQNLNHDAMYWYRQDPGQGLRLIYYSQIVNDFQKGDIAEGYSVSREKKESFPLTVTSAQKNPTAFYLCASSIDRANTEAFFGQGTRLTVV.